A single sample gave rise to the 27 T cell receptor beta chains below, sequenced in a study of blood T cell repertoires in COVID-19. The table came from immunoSEQ multiplex PCR; TCRdb's copy has only in-frame clones and leaves some out. Among roughly 87,000 clones listed, about 83% were seen once. The source material was peripheral blood. The receptor source for this set is a woman in her seventies with acute or convalescent COVID-19.

This chain uses TRBV5-1 with TRBJ1-2; 12 bases agree with TRBD1. The junction had 6 bases not matched to a gene; V was cut back by 0 bases and J by 0 bases. Looked up from germline, CDR1 is SGHRS and CDR2 is YFSETQ. This CDR3 spans 18 amino acids. The CDR3 coding sequence is TGCGCCAGCAGCTTGGCCCGAGGGACAGGGGGCTCTAACTATGGCTACACCTTC. The encoded protein is CASSLARGTGGSNYGYTF.

The count of this clone is one. V gene TRBV2 combines with J gene TRBJ2-5; 7 positions agree with TRBD1. Germline trimming cut 3 bases from V and 2 bases from J; bases unmatched to any gene: 3. Germline V gives CDR1 SNHLY, CDR2 FYNNEI. This CDR3 spans 14 amino acids. The CDR3 coding sequence is TGTGCCAGCAGTGAGGGCAGGGGGCAAGAGACCCAGTACTTC. As protein: CASSEGRGQETQYF. The full variable domain, completed using reference TRBV2 and TRBJ2-5, is EPEVTQTPSHQVTQMGQEVILRCVPISNHLYFYWYRQILGQKVEFLVSFYNNEISEKSEIFDDQFSVERPDGSNFTLKIRSTKLEDSAMYFCASSEGRGQETQYFGPGTRLLVL.

This chain links TRBV28 with TRBJ1-6; tentatively, D is TRBD1 (6 bases). Germline-derived CDR1 and CDR2 are MDHEN and SYDVKM. The CDR3 is 16 residues long. Trimming removed 2 bases from V and 6 bases from J, with 14 bases in between. In DNA form, the CDR3 reads TGTGCCAGCAGTTTACCCCTGACAGGTTCTAATTCACCCCTCCACTTT. The encoded protein is CASSLPLTGSNSPLHF.

The J gene is TRBJ1-4, the V gene TRBV18; D is perhaps TRBD1 (6 bases). Germline V gene data show CDR1 as KGHSH and CDR2 as LQKENI. The ends were cut back, 3 bases at V and 4 bases at J, with 12 bases in the middle. This CDR3 has 15 amino acids. The CDR3 is CASSPGTSYNEKLFF. The CDR3 DNA is TGTGCCAGCTCACCTGGGACAAGTTATAATGAAAAACTGTTTTTT.

The chain has TRBV7-9 and TRBJ2-7, with 7 bases aligning to TRBD1. V trimming: 1 base; J trimming: 2 bases; junction bases outside the gene matches: 11. CDR1 SEHNR and CDR2 FQNEAQ come from the germline V gene (reference sequence). The CDR3 covers 17 residues. For the CDR3, the DNA is TGTGCCAGCAGCTTAGGGGTGGGGACAGAAGTTGCCTACGAGCAGTACTTC. This encodes CASSLGVGTEVAYEQYF.

There are a few counts of this clone. The CDR3 DNA reads as TGTGCCAGCAGCAGGGGGAGAGCTAATGAAAAACTGTTTTTT. This encodes CASSRGRANEKLFF. The chain links TRBV6-5 to TRBJ1-4; 7 bases line up with TRBD1. The trim removed 6 bases at V and 3 bases at J, leaving 4 bases unmatched. This CDR3 has 14 residues. Looked up from germline, CDR1 is MNHEY and CDR2 is SVGAGI.

This chain uses TRBV6-1 with TRBJ1-4; D call uncertain. V lost 3 bases to trimming and J lost 5 bases, with 10 bases between them. This CDR3 contains 14 residues. Germline V gene data show CDR1 as MNHNS and CDR2 as SASEGT. The CDR3 is CASSEEWRNEKLFF. The CDR3, as DNA: TGTGCCAGCAGTGAGGAATGGAGGAATGAAAAACTGTTTTTT.

This rearrangement joins TRBV6-5 to TRBJ1-1; tentatively, D is TRBD1 (6 bases). The CDR3 has 13 residues. Germline CDR1 is MNHEY and CDR2 is SVGAGI. Trimming took 6 bases from V and 11 from J, leaving 19 bases between them. CDR3 nucleotides: TGTGCCAGCAGCCTCCCCGCCAGGGGTCGCGCTTTCTTT. Residues: CASSLPARGRAFF.

The chain is built from TRBV9 and TRBJ1-6; D is possibly TRBD1 (5 bases). CDR1 is SGDLS, CDR2 YYNGEE, per germline. V shed 3 bases and J shed 9 bases, with 10 bases lying between them. The CDR3 has 13 residues. In DNA form, the CDR3 reads TGTGCCAGCAGCGCCTCAGGGTCTTCACCCCTCCACTTT. It codes for CASSASGSSPLHF. Combining the CDR3 with reference TRBV9 and TRBJ1-6 gives the whole variable domain DSGVTQTPKHLITATGQRVTLRCSPRSGDLSVYWYQQSLDQGLQFLIQYYNGEERAKGNILERFSAQQFPDLHSELNLSSLELGDSALYFCASSASGSSPLHFGNGTRLTVT.

The V call is TRBV20-1, the J call TRBJ1-1, with a tentative D call TRBD1 (5 bases). Germline V gene lookup returns CDR1 DFQATT and CDR2 SNEGSKA (reference sequence). The CDR3 sequence is 11 residues long. V was trimmed by 2 bases and J by 7 bases, leaving 8 bases between them. The CDR3 DNA reads as TGCAGTGCTAGATCCACAGGTGAAGCTTTCTTT. Residues: CSARSTGEAFF.

This chain connects TRBV7-9 to TRBJ1-1, with D perhaps TRBD1 (5 bases). The germline CDR1 and CDR2 sequences are SEHNR and FQNEAQ (reference sequence). Trimming stripped 5 bases from V and 1 base from J, with 8 bases between. The CDR3 is 13 amino acids. Here the CDR3 DNA reads TGTGCCAGCAGCCCACAGGCGAACACTGAAGCTTTCTTT. Translation: CASSPQANTEAFF.

This clone was counted a few times. The CDR3 sequence: CASSDRLNEKLFF. The CDR3 DNA follows: TGTGCCAGCAGTGACAGACTCAATGAAAAACTGTTTTTT. The chain is built from TRBV6-4 and TRBJ1-4; D gene unclear. CDR3 length equals 13 residues. CDR1 and CDR2 (germline): MRHNA, SNTAGT. The V gene lost 2 bases and the J gene lost 5 bases, with 6 bases spanning the gap.

This clone was seen only a few times. The CDR3 spells CASSVGPLTRSITDTQYF. For the CDR3, the DNA is TGTGCCAGCAGCGTAGGACCCCTTACTAGGAGCATAACAGATACGCAGTATTTT. The rearrangement joins TRBV9 to TRBJ2-3; D may be TRBD2 (5 bases). V was clipped by 0 bases and J by 3 bases, with 20 bases between them. The CDR3 totals 18 residues. The germline CDR1 and CDR2 sequences are SGDLS and YYNGEE.

This chain connects TRBV5-1 to TRBJ2-5; possibly TRBD1 for D (6 bases). The CDR3 is 15 residues long. Germline V gene lookup returns CDR1 SGHRS and CDR2 YFSETQ. The V gene lost 2 bases and the J gene lost 0 bases, with 11 bases spanning the gap. The CDR3 loop reads CASSFWTANQETQYF. CDR3 DNA: TGCGCCAGCAGCTTTTGGACAGCAAACCAAGAGACCCAGTACTTC. Full variable domain (rest looked up from reference TRBV5-1 and TRBJ2-5): KAGVTQTPRYLIKTRGQQVTLSCSPISGHRSVSWYQQTPGQGLQFLFEYFSETQRNKGNFPGRFSGRQFSNSRSEMNVSTLELGDSALYLCASSFWTANQETQYFGPGTRLLVL.

The rearrangement uses TRBV5-1 and TRBJ2-5; D call uncertain. V lost 6 bases, J lost 0 bases, and 6 bases lay in between. The CDR3 loop spans 12 amino acids. Germline loops: CDR1 SGHRS, CDR2 YFSETQ. For the CDR3, the DNA is TGCGCCAGCAACAGAGACCAAGAGACCCAGTACTTC. Translated: CASNRDQETQYF.

This clone was detected only a few times. This chain uses TRBV30 with TRBJ1-1; a weak D match, TRBD1 (5 bases). Germline CDR1 GTSNPN, CDR2 SVGIG (reference sequence). V was shortened by 2 bases and J by 0 bases, with 7 bases between the two germline ends. The length of the CDR3 is 13 residues. In DNA, the CDR3 is TGTGCCTGGAGTAAGGGGATGAACACTGAAGCTTTCTTT. As protein: CAWSKGMNTEAFF. The full variable domain, its missing parts supplied by reference TRBV30 and TRBJ1-1, is SQTIHQWPATLVQPVGSPLSLECTVEGTSNPNLYWYRQAAGRGLQLLFYSVGIGQISSEVPQNLSASRPQDRQFILSSKKLLLSDSGFYLCAWSKGMNTEAFFGQGTRLTVV.

The chain combines TRBV6-1 with TRBJ1-2; no clear D gene. Trimming took 3 bases from V and 4 from J, leaving 6 bases between them. CDR1 is MNHNS and CDR2 is SASEGT in the germline V gene. The CDR3 totals 12 residues. The CDR3 bases are TGTGCCAGCAGTGATGAGGGCTATGGCTACACCTTC. The encoded protein is CASSDEGYGYTF.

This clone was seen only once. The chain couples TRBV27 to TRBJ2-7; 7 nucleotides match TRBD1. The CDR3 length is 14 residues. The junction had 9 bases not matched to a gene; V was cut back by 10 bases and J by 0 bases. Germline values: CDR1 MNHEY, CDR2 SMNVEV (reference sequence). The chain's CDR3 is CAIKTGPDSYEQYF. The DNA for the CDR3 is TGTGCCATCAAGACAGGGCCCGACTCCTACGAGCAGTACTTC.

This clone is a singleton in its sample. The genes are TRBV9 and TRBJ2-1, with 7 bases aligning to TRBD1. The ends lost 0 bases at V and 5 bases at J; junction bases unmatched: 2. The CDR3 runs to 14 residues. CDR1 and CDR2 from the germline V gene are SGDLS and YYNGEE. The CDR3 DNA reads TGTGCCAGCAGCGTAGTCGGACAGGACAATGAGCAGTTCTTC. Translation: CASSVVGQDNEQFF.

The CDR3 region has the DNA TGCGCCAGCAGTTCAGGGCTGGCTAACTATGGCTACACCTTC. Residues: CASSSGLANYGYTF. The chain employs TRBV5-1 and TRBJ1-2; D perhaps matches TRBD1 (5 bases). With 5 bases removed from V and 0 bases from J, the gap between germline ends came to 11 bases. The CDR3 has 14 residues. Germline CDR1 reads SGHRS; CDR2 reads YFSETQ.

This clone came up a few times. This chain links TRBV18 with TRBJ2-5, with a possible D match to TRBD1 (6 bases). The CDR3 contains 14 residues. Germline V lookup: CDR1 KGHSH, CDR2 LQKENI. The germline V and J ends were trimmed by 6 bases and 5 bases, with 16 bases remaining between them. The CDR3, as DNA: TGTGCCAGCTCCGAATTGACAGGCCGGGAGACCCAGTACTTC. It specifies CASSELTGRETQYF.

The chain recombines TRBV5-1 with TRBJ2-1; perhaps TRBD1 as D (5 bases). CDR3 length: 13 amino acids. V shed 2 bases and J shed 4 bases, with 7 bases lying between them. Germline CDR1 reads SGHRS; CDR2 reads YFSETQ. The CDR3, as DNA: TGCGCCAGCAGCTTAGGACAATACAATGAGCAGTTCTTC. As protein: CASSLGQYNEQFF. Filled out from reference TRBV5-1 and TRBJ2-1, the complete variable domain reads KAGVTQTPRYLIKTRGQQVTLSCSPISGHRSVSWYQQTPGQGLQFLFEYFSETQRNKGNFPGRFSGRQFSNSRSEMNVSTLELGDSALYLCASSLGQYNEQFFGPGTRLTVL.

The rearrangement uses TRBV29-1 and TRBJ2-2; 8 bases are shared with TRBD1. The CDR3 spans 15 residues. Germline CDR1 and CDR2: SQVTM and ANQGSEA. J was trimmed by 5 bases and V by 6 bases; bases with no gene match: 11. CDR3: CSVAGAGGRTGELFF. Here the CDR3 DNA reads TGCAGCGTCGCTGGGGCAGGGGGCCGAACCGGGGAGCTGTTTTTT.

This clone was counted a few times. The chain is built from TRBV2 and TRBJ1-3; the D gene is possibly TRBD1 (5 bases). CDR3 size: 16 residues. Looked up from germline, CDR1 is SNHLY and CDR2 is FYNNEI. V was trimmed by 1 base and J by 3 bases, leaving 13 bases between them. The CDR3 DNA sequence: TGTGCCAGCAGTGAAGTCGTAGACAGTTATGGAAACACCATATATTTT. This gives the protein CASSEVVDSYGNTIYF.

The chain has TRBV2 and TRBJ2-2, with 9 bases matching TRBD1. Unmatched junction bases numbered 9, after V lost 4 bases and J lost 6 bases. The germline gives CDR1 SNHLY, CDR2 FYNNEI. The CDR3 is 16 amino acids. The CDR3 sequence is CASSGYRGHNAGELFF. The CDR3 nucleotides are TGTGCCAGCAGTGGATACAGGGGGCATAATGCCGGGGAGCTGTTTTTT.

The V gene is TRBV10-3, the J gene TRBJ1-1; D unresolved. CDR1 ENHRY and CDR2 SYGVKD come from the germline V gene. This CDR3 comprises 15 residues. V shed 5 bases and J shed 1 base, with 14 bases lying between them. CDR3 loop: CAISPRSSGNTEAFF. Here the CDR3 DNA reads TGTGCCATCAGTCCGAGAAGCTCAGGGAACACTGAAGCTTTCTTT.

J is TRBJ1-4 and V is TRBV5-1; 7 bases are a match to TRBD1. Germline trimming cut 2 bases from V and 11 bases from J; bases unmatched to any gene: 12. The CDR3 totals 15 residues. CDR1 is SGHRS, CDR2 YFSETQ, per germline. The CDR3 nucleotides read TGCGCCAGCAGCTTTCGAGGGGGCGAGGGGGATAAACTGTTTTTT. This encodes CASSFRGGEGDKLFF.